The rows below give T cell receptor beta chains drawn from one sample of a study of blood T cell repertoires in COVID-19. Repertoires were generated with immunoSEQ multiplex PCR, while TCRdb's copy carries only in-frame clones and drops some. The sample consists of roughly 92,000 clones, approximately 80% of them appearing once. The sequenced material came from peripheral blood. The source is a woman older than 75 with active or convalescent COVID-19. Both conserved end residues are part of each CDR3. The D gene is left open where the match is weak. Clone size is shown for a subset of rows, as once, few, many or a class of expanded clone.

cdr3_aa: CATHGAEKLFF
cdr3_nt: TGTGCCACCCACGGAGCCGAAAAACTGTTTTTT
d_call: -
v_call: TRBV28
clone_size: -
j_call: TRBJ1-4

cdr3_aa: CATSSSQGVSDEQYF
cdr3_nt: TGTGCCACCAGCAGCAGCCAGGGGGTCTCGGACGAGCAGTACTTC
d_call: TRBD1
v_call: TRBV15
clone_size: few
j_call: TRBJ2-7

cdr3_aa: CATSRGVNNSPLHF
cdr3_nt: TGTGCCACTTCCAGGGGGGTTAATAATTCACCCCTCCACTTT
d_call: TRBD1
v_call: TRBV19
clone_size: few
j_call: TRBJ1-6

cdr3_aa: CASSWAGQGTYEQYF
cdr3_nt: TGTGCCAGCAGCTGGGCGGGACAGGGGACTTACGAGCAGTACTTC
d_call: TRBD1
v_call: TRBV5-5
clone_size: -
j_call: TRBJ2-7

cdr3_aa: CASSSPGNEQFF
cdr3_nt: TGTGCCAGCAGCTCACCCGGGAATGAGCAGTTCTTC
d_call: -
v_call: TRBV7-3
clone_size: -
j_call: TRBJ2-1

cdr3_aa: CASSRGTGVYGYTF
cdr3_nt: TGTGCCAGTAGTCGGGGGACAGGGGTCTATGGCTACACCTTC
d_call: TRBD1
v_call: TRBV19
clone_size: -
j_call: TRBJ1-2

cdr3_aa: CASRKEAGRSYNEQFF
cdr3_nt: TGCGCCAGCCGAAAGGAGGCGGGGAGGTCCTACAATGAGCAGTTCTTC
d_call: -
v_call: TRBV5-1
clone_size: -
j_call: TRBJ2-1

cdr3_aa: CASSHLYSSGANVLTF
cdr3_nt: TGTGCCAGCAGCCACTTGTACAGCTCTGGGGCCAACGTCCTGACTTTC
d_call: -
v_call: TRBV3-1/TRBV3-2
clone_size: -
j_call: TRBJ2-6

cdr3_aa: CAWSGGLAGSYEQYF
cdr3_nt: TGTGCCTGGAGCGGGGGGCTAGCGGGGTCCTACGAGCAGTACTTC
d_call: TRBD2
v_call: TRBV30
clone_size: -
j_call: TRBJ2-7

cdr3_aa: CASSFQGLQPQHF
cdr3_nt: TGTGCCAGCAGCTTTCAGGGGCTTCAGCCCCAGCATTTT
d_call: -
v_call: TRBV7-9
clone_size: -
j_call: TRBJ1-5

cdr3_aa: CASSELEVNGNEQFF
cdr3_nt: TGCGCCAGCAGTGAGCTGGAGGTGAACGGGAATGAGCAGTTCTTC
d_call: -
v_call: TRBV10-2
clone_size: -
j_call: TRBJ2-1

cdr3_aa: CASSPQRTGDTEAFF
cdr3_nt: TGTGCCAGCTCACCACAACGGACAGGGGACACTGAAGCTTTCTTT
d_call: TRBD1
v_call: TRBV18
clone_size: -
j_call: TRBJ1-1

cdr3_aa: CASSLRGGTHYEQYF
cdr3_nt: TGTGCCAGCAGCTTAAGGGGAGGGACTCACTACGAGCAGTACTTC
d_call: TRBD2
v_call: TRBV5-4
clone_size: once
j_call: TRBJ2-7

cdr3_aa: CAGLANYGYTF
cdr3_nt: TGTGCCGGCCTAGCTAACTATGGCTACACCTTC
d_call: -
v_call: TRBV28
clone_size: -
j_call: TRBJ1-2

cdr3_aa: CATSDFGRSTDTQYF
cdr3_nt: TGTGCCACCAGTGATTTTGGCAGGAGCACAGATACGCAGTATTTT
d_call: -
v_call: TRBV24-1
clone_size: -
j_call: TRBJ2-3

cdr3_aa: CASSSPLQGWRETQYF
cdr3_nt: TGTGCCAGCAGTTCGCCCTTACAGGGATGGCGGGAGACCCAGTACTTC
d_call: -
v_call: TRBV28
clone_size: -
j_call: TRBJ2-5

cdr3_aa: CASITQGATEAFF
cdr3_nt: TGTGCCAGCATCACTCAGGGGGCGACTGAAGCTTTCTTT
d_call: TRBD1
v_call: TRBV28
clone_size: -
j_call: TRBJ1-1

cdr3_aa: CASSIDSRNQPQHF
cdr3_nt: TGTGCCAGTAGTATCGACAGTAGAAATCAGCCCCAGCATTTT
d_call: -
v_call: TRBV19
clone_size: -
j_call: TRBJ1-5

cdr3_aa: CASTGNSNQPQHF
cdr3_nt: TGTGCCAGTACGGGGAATAGCAATCAGCCCCAGCATTTT
d_call: -
v_call: TRBV19
clone_size: once
j_call: TRBJ1-5

cdr3_aa: CAVTSGGFPDTQYF
cdr3_nt: TGTGCCGTCACTAGCGGGGGGTTTCCAGATACGCAGTATTTT
d_call: TRBD2
v_call: TRBV6-5
clone_size: -
j_call: TRBJ2-3

cdr3_aa: CASSSRDSNSYEQYF
cdr3_nt: TGTGCCAGCAGTAGCCGGGACAGCAACTCCTACGAGCAGTACTTC
d_call: TRBD1
v_call: TRBV28
clone_size: -
j_call: TRBJ2-7

cdr3_aa: CASSSPSQVYQPQHF
cdr3_nt: TGTGCCAGCAGTTCCCCCTCTCAGGTTTATCAGCCCCAGCATTTT
d_call: -
v_call: TRBV28
clone_size: -
j_call: TRBJ1-5

cdr3_aa: CASSLTNSPLHF
cdr3_nt: TGTGCCAGCAGCCTGACAAATTCACCCCTCCACTTT
d_call: -
v_call: TRBV7-9
clone_size: -
j_call: TRBJ1-6

cdr3_aa: CASSEALQGPVSYQPQHF
cdr3_nt: TGTGCCAGCAGTGAAGCGCTTCAGGGCCCGGTCTCCTATCAGCCCCAGCATTTT
d_call: -
v_call: TRBV6-1
clone_size: -
j_call: TRBJ1-5

cdr3_aa: CASSLVSDEQFF
cdr3_nt: TGTGCCAGCAGCTTAGTTTCGGATGAGCAGTTCTTC
d_call: -
v_call: TRBV7-6
clone_size: -
j_call: TRBJ2-1

cdr3_aa: CASSPTRAGGELFF
cdr3_nt: TGCGCCAGCAGCCCCACCCGGGCGGGTGGGGAGCTGTTTTTT
d_call: -
v_call: TRBV4-3
clone_size: -
j_call: TRBJ2-2

cdr3_aa: CASSPSGTVLVGANVLTF
cdr3_nt: TGTGCCAGCTCACCATCCGGGACAGTGCTTGTAGGGGCCAACGTCCTGACTTTC
d_call: TRBD1
v_call: TRBV18
clone_size: -
j_call: TRBJ2-6

cdr3_aa: CASSLREGTEAFF
cdr3_nt: TGTGCCAGCAGTTTAAGGGAGGGCACTGAAGCTTTCTTT
d_call: -
v_call: TRBV12-3/TRBV12-4
clone_size: -
j_call: TRBJ1-1

cdr3_aa: CSASYRINQPQHF
cdr3_nt: TGCAGTGCTAGTTACAGGATCAATCAGCCCCAGCATTTT
d_call: -
v_call: TRBV20-1
clone_size: once
j_call: TRBJ1-5

cdr3_aa: CASRNRGQETEAFF
cdr3_nt: TGTGCCAGCAGGAACAGGGGGCAGGAGACTGAAGCTTTCTTT
d_call: TRBD1
v_call: TRBV27
clone_size: -
j_call: TRBJ1-1

cdr3_aa: CASSLDGTPGNTIYF
cdr3_nt: TGTGCCAGCAGCTTAGATGGGACACCGGGAAACACCATATATTTT
d_call: -
v_call: TRBV11-2
clone_size: once
j_call: TRBJ1-3

cdr3_aa: CAAKTGGRDTGELFF
cdr3_nt: TGTGCCGCCAAAACAGGGGGCAGGGACACCGGGGAGCTGTTTTTT
d_call: TRBD1
v_call: TRBV28
clone_size: -
j_call: TRBJ2-2

cdr3_aa: CASSRTGNTEAFF
cdr3_nt: TGCGCCAGCAGCCGTACAGGGAACACTGAAGCTTTCTTT
d_call: -
v_call: TRBV5-1
clone_size: once
j_call: TRBJ1-1

cdr3_aa: CASTDSYYEQYF
cdr3_nt: TGTGCCAGCACAGACAGCTATTACGAGCAGTACTTC
d_call: -
v_call: TRBV2
clone_size: few
j_call: TRBJ2-7

cdr3_aa: CASRLRQGALPYGYTF
cdr3_nt: TGTGCCAGCAGGCTTCGACAGGGGGCCTTACCCTATGGCTACACCTTC
d_call: TRBD1
v_call: TRBV28
clone_size: -
j_call: TRBJ1-2

cdr3_aa: CASSQDFRGNGKLFF
cdr3_nt: TGTGCCAGCAGCCAAGATTTTAGGGGAAATGGAAAACTGTTTTTT
d_call: -
v_call: TRBV3-1/TRBV3-2
clone_size: -
j_call: TRBJ1-4

cdr3_aa: CASSLAVGNTIYF
cdr3_nt: TGTGCCAGCAGCTTGGCCGTAGGAAACACCATATATTTT
d_call: -
v_call: TRBV5-5
clone_size: -
j_call: TRBJ1-3

cdr3_aa: CAISPGEGYTF
cdr3_nt: TGTGCCATCAGTCCAGGGGAGGGCTACACCTTC
d_call: -
v_call: TRBV10-3
clone_size: -
j_call: TRBJ1-2

cdr3_aa: CASTTPEGYGYTF
cdr3_nt: TGTGCCAGTACCACCCCGGAGGGATATGGCTACACCTTC
d_call: -
v_call: TRBV19
clone_size: -
j_call: TRBJ1-2

cdr3_aa: CASSLRTSAFSVAQYF
cdr3_nt: TGTGCCAGCAGTTTGCGGACTAGCGCATTTTCTGTGGCCCAGTACTTC
d_call: TRBD2
v_call: TRBV28
clone_size: -
j_call: TRBJ2-5